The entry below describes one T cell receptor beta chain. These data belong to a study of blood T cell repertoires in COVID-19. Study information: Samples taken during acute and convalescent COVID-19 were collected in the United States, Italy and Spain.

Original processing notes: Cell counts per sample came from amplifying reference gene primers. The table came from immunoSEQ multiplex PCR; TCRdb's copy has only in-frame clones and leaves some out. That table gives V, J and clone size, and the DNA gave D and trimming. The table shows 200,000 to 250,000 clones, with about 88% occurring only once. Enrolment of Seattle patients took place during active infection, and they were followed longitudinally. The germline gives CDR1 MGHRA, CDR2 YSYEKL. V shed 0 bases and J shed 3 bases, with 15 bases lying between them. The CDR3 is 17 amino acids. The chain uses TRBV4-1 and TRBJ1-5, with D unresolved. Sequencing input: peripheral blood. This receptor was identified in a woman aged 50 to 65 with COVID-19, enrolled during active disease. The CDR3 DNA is TGCGCCAGCAGCCAAGATTGGAGCCCCAACCTCAATCAGCCCCAGCATTTT. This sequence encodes CASSQDWSPNLNQPQHF.